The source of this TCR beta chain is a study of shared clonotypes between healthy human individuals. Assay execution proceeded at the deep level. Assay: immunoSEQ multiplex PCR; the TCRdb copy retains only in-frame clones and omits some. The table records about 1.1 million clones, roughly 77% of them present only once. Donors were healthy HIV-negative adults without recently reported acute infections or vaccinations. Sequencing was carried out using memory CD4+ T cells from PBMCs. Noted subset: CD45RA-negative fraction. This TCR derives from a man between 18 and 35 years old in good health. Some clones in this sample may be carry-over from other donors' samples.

In nucleotides, the CDR3 is TGCGCCAGCAGTCAGGGGACCTACGAGCAGTACTTC. Translating it yields CASSQGTYEQYF. The J gene is TRBJ2-7, the V gene TRBV5-1; D is perhaps TRBD1 (6 bases). Looked up from germline, CDR1 is SGHRS and CDR2 is YFSETQ. The CDR3 totals 12 residues. V was trimmed by 5 bases and J by 2 bases, leaving 8 bases between them.